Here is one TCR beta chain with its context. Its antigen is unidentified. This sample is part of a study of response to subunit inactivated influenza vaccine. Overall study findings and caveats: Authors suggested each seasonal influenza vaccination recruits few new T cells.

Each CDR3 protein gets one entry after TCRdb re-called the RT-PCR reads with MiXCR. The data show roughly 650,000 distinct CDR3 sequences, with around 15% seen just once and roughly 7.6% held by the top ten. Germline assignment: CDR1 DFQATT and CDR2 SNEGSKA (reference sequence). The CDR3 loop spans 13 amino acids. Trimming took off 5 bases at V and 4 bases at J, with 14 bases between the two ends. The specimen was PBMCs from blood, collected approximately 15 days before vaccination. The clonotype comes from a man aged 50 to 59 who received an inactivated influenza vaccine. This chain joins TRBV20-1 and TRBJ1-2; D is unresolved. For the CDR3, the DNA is TGCAGTGCTGGGGAACAGACGACCTATGGCTACACCTTC. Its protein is CSAGEQTTYGYTF.